This T cell receptor beta chain was recovered during a study of cytomegalovirus exposure and HLA in healthy donors. Whole-study results and caveats: First-cohort TCR clusters were later found to tend to co-occur in the 120 or so validation repertoires. The classifier, whose performance was assessed in both the original and validation cohorts, reportedly diagnosed cytomegalovirus status with high specificity and sensitivity.

As concerns this clone: What it binds is unknown.

Profiled with immunoSEQ multiplex PCR; TCRdb holds only in-frame clones, not every one. The sample includes 98,000 or so clones, approximately 95% of them seen just once. The V and J ends lost 4 bases and 6 bases respectively, with 11 bases between them. The length of the CDR3 is 12 residues. The germline V gene has CDR1 SGHDT and CDR2 YYEEEE. The V and J genes are TRBV5-6 and TRBJ2-7; tentative D call: TRBD1 (5 bases). This clonotype was sampled from a woman between 18 and 29 years old in good health and CMV-seronegative. Specimen: PBMCs. This CDR3 reads CASSPRVGEQYF. As DNA, the CDR3 is TGTGCCAGCAGCCCCAGGGTAGGCGAGCAGTACTTC.